These 21 T cell receptor beta chains were all obtained from the same sample, sequenced in a study of T-cell memory formation after mild COVID-19. TCRdb re-derived calls from the 5' RACE reads in MiXCR, one entry per CDR3 protein. The sample shows approximately 290,000 distinct CDR3 sequences, around 19% of them seen only once. Material: PBMCs or a T cell subset sorted from them (not recorded which). Receptors originate from a man younger than 35 who had mild COVID-19 (a few samples of this study predate the infection). Cell type and time point are not known.

V gene TRBV7-2 combines with J gene TRBJ1-3; D not certain. Germline values: CDR1 SGHTA, CDR2 FQGNSA. This CDR3 is 12 amino acids long. V was pared by 2 bases and J by 15 bases, with 14 bases between. The CDR3, as DNA: TGTGCCAGCAGCTTACGGGGTGCCGAGGCATATTTT. It is translated as CASSLRGAEAYF.

This clonotype was seen a handful of times. V is TRBV29-1 and J is TRBJ2-1; D uncertain. The V gene's germline CDR1 is SQVTM and CDR2 ANQGSEA. V gave up 6 bases and J gave up 5 bases, with 5 bases separating them. The CDR3 loop spans 10 amino acids. CDR3 sequence (DNA): TGCAGCGTATGGGACAATGAGCAGTTCTTC. Protein product: CSVWDNEQFF.

The table lists this clonotype with a few counts. This chain links TRBV5-8 with TRBJ2-5, with 11 bases fitting TRBD1. After removal of 4 bases from V and 4 bases from J, the junction contained 3 bases not matched to a gene. Germline-derived CDR1 and CDR2 are SGHTS and YDEGEE. This CDR3 spans 14 amino acids. CDR3 sequence (DNA): TGTGCCAGCAGCCCAGGGACAGGGGGAGAGACCCAGTACTTC. It yields the protein CASSPGTGGETQYF.

This clonotype was detected a few times. The chain recombines TRBV28 with TRBJ1-1, with a weak D call TRBD1 (5 bases). V was clipped by 2 bases and J by 10 bases, with 14 bases between them. In germline, CDR1 is MDHEN, CDR2 SYDVKM. This CDR3 comprises 13 residues. The CDR3 region is CASSLPGDYGAFF. DNA for the CDR3: TGTGCCAGCAGTTTACCCGGGGACTATGGAGCTTTCTTT.

The count of this clonotype is one. The chain couples TRBV29-1 to TRBJ2-3, with D uncertain. The CDR3 has 13 amino acids. From germline, CDR1 is SQVTM and CDR2 ANQGSEA. V was cut by 5 bases and J by 0 bases, with 9 bases left in between. CDR3 nucleotides: TGCAGCGTTAGAGATGGTAGCACAGATACGCAGTATTTT. This translates into CSVRDGSTDTQYF.

Written as DNA, the CDR3 is TGTGCCAGCAGCTTACTGGCCAGGGGGCTAGATTCACCCCTCCACTTT. This sequence encodes CASSLLARGLDSPLHF. This chain uses TRBV7-9 with TRBJ1-6; 8 positions agree with TRBD1. Unmatched junction bases numbered 8, after V lost 2 bases and J lost 8 bases. From germline, CDR1 is SEHNR and CDR2 FQNEAQ (reference sequence). This CDR3 is 16 amino acids long. The full variable domain, completed using reference TRBV7-9 and TRBJ1-6, is DTGVSQNPRHKITKRGQNVTFRCDPISEHNRLYWYRQTLGQGPEFLTYFQNEAQLEKSRLLSDRFSAERPKGSFSTLEIQRTEQGDSAMYLCASSLLARGLDSPLHFGNGTRLTVT.

A few counts support this clonotype. The chain combines TRBV2 with TRBJ2-7; TRBD2 matches at 8 bases. The CDR3 length is 15 residues. J was trimmed by 2 bases and V by 5 bases; bases with no gene match: 8. Germline V CDR1 and CDR2: SNHLY, FYNNEI. This CDR3 reads CASSPRRGGTYEQYV. CDR3 DNA: TGTGCCAGCAGTCCTCGCCGGGGGGGAACCTACGAGCAGTACGTC.

This clonotype was detected a few times. This sequence joins TRBV11-2 and TRBJ1-1; D is undetermined. The CDR3 totals 15 residues. V was clipped by 5 bases and J by 2 bases, with 15 bases between them. Germline CDR1 and CDR2: SGHAT and FQNNGV. CDR3 sequence reads: CASSVMWLHNTEAFF. DNA of the CDR3: TGTGCCAGCAGCGTAATGTGGCTTCATAACACTGAAGCTTTCTTT.

This clonotype was seen a few times. This chain links TRBV20-1 with TRBJ1-6, with no clear D. The CDR3 consists of 12 residues. V was clipped by 3 bases and J by 8 bases, with 8 bases between them. Germline V CDR1 and CDR2: DFQATT, SNEGSKA (reference sequence). The CDR3 spells CSARGEDSPLHF. CDR3 sequence (DNA): TGCAGTGCTAGGGGAGAAGATTCACCCCTCCACTTT.

This clonotype was seen a handful of times. The chain joins TRBV6-2 or TRBV6-3 to TRBJ2-5, with TRBD2 as a possible D gene (6 bases). Germline CDR1 is MNHEY and CDR2 is SVGEGT. CDR3 length: 15 amino acids. V lost 6 bases and J lost 1, with 15 bases in between. The CDR3 region has the DNA TGTGCCAGCAGCCCTCACCGGGGAGGCCAAGAGACCCAGTACTTC. This gives the protein CASSPHRGGQETQYF.

This clonotype was counted once. This chain connects TRBV6-5 to TRBJ1-1, with 8 bases aligning to TRBD1. Trimming removed 7 bases from V and 3 bases from J; junction bases left unmatched: 13. Germline CDR1 and CDR2: MNHEY and SVGAGI. The CDR3 has 16 residues. CDR3 bases: TGTGCCAGCAACCTAGCAGGGGGCCTCGGAGACACTGAAGCTTTCTTT. It translates to CASNLAGGLGDTEAFF.

This clonotype has more than one count but fewer than ten. V gene TRBV3-1 combines with J gene TRBJ1-1; D is unresolved. Germline assignment: CDR1 LGHDT and CDR2 YNNKEL (reference sequence). Trimming removed 4 bases at V and 7 bases at J, with 13 bases between. The CDR3 totals 13 residues. CDR3 in DNA: TGTGCCAGCAGCCGAGGTATAGACGGTGAAGCTTTCTTT. It is translated as CASSRGIDGEAFF. Together with reference TRBV3-1 and TRBJ1-1, the CDR3 gives the full variable domain: DTAVSQTPKYLVTQMGNDKSIKCEQNLGHDTMYWYKQDSKKFLKIMFSYNNKELIINETVPNRFSPKSPDKAHLNLHINSLELGDSAVYFCASSRGIDGEAFFGQGTRLTVV.

The gene calls are TRBV6-6 and TRBJ2-3, with 8 nucleotides matching TRBD2. J gave up 6 bases and V 2 bases, and 4 bases lay outside the gene matches. Germline V gene sequence: CDR1 MNHNY, CDR2 SVGAGI (reference sequence). This CDR3 spans 14 amino acids. In DNA, the CDR3 is TGTGCCAGCAGTTACACAAGCGGGGGTGATACGCAGTATTTT. This sequence encodes CASSYTSGGDTQYF.

This clonotype was seen more than once but under ten times. The chain is built from TRBV4-1 and TRBJ1-2; D not certain. The CDR3 length is 13 residues. V was clipped by 0 bases and J by 2 bases, with 4 bases between them. CDR1 MGHRA and CDR2 YSYEKL come from the germline V gene. CDR3 bases: TGCGCCAGCAGCCAAGAAAGAAACTATGGCTACACCTTC. Amino acids: CASSQERNYGYTF.

V is TRBV18 and J is TRBJ1-1; TRBD1 is a possible D gene (5 bases). In germline, CDR1 is KGHSH, CDR2 LQKENI. Trimming removed 2 bases at V and 3 bases at J, with 10 bases between. The CDR3 is 14 residues long. The CDR3 loop reads CASSPDTGHTEAFF. CDR3 in DNA: TGTGCCAGCTCACCAGATACAGGTCACACTGAAGCTTTCTTT.

V usage is TRBV11-2 and J usage is TRBJ1-1; a weak D match, TRBD1 (6 bases). Germline-derived CDR1 and CDR2 are SGHAT and FQNNGV. Between the trimmed V and J ends, which lost 4 bases and 0 bases, there was a span of 24 bases. The CDR3 is made up of 19 amino acids. The CDR3 region has the DNA TGTGCCAGCAGCTCCCACCCCGGGGGGACAATCTTCATGAACACTGAAGCTTTCTTT. It codes for CASSSHPGGTIFMNTEAFF.

The chain recombines TRBV29-1 with TRBJ1-4; a weak D match, TRBD1 (5 bases). V dropped 3 bases and J dropped 1 base, with 12 bases sitting between them. This CDR3 spans 15 amino acids. CDR1 SQVTM and CDR2 ANQGSEA come from the germline V gene. The CDR3: CSVDWGDGTNEKLFF. The CDR3 DNA is TGCAGCGTTGATTGGGGGGATGGAACTAATGAAAAACTGTTTTTT. Full variable domain (outside the CDR3, taken from reference TRBV29-1 and TRBJ1-4): SAVISQKPSRDICQRGTSLTIQCQVDSQVTMMFWYRQQPGQSLTLIATANQGSEATYESGFVIDKFPISRPNLTFSTLTVSNMSPEDSSIYLCSVDWGDGTNEKLFFGSGTQLSVL.

This clonotype has only a few counts. V and J are TRBV7-8 and TRBJ1-5, with TRBD1 matching 8 bases. Germline CDR1 reads SGHVS; CDR2 reads FQNEAQ. V was clipped by 5 bases and J by 0 bases; unmatched bases: 9. This CDR3 has 17 residues. The CDR3 DNA is TGTGCCAGCAGCCACCAGACAGGGGCCCATAGCAATCAGCCCCAGCATTTT. Protein: CASSHQTGAHSNQPQHF.

This clonotype was found many times. J is TRBJ2-3 and V is TRBV4-3, with D perhaps TRBD1 or TRBD2 (6 bases each). There are 15 residues in the CDR3. Trimming shortened V by 1 base and J by 4 bases, and 12 bases separated the two germline ends. Germline assignment: CDR1 LGHNA and CDR2 YSLEER. The CDR3: CASSQVGGPADTQYF. The CDR3 DNA follows: TGCGCCAGCAGCCAAGTGGGGGGCCCTGCAGATACGCAGTATTTT.

CDR3 loop: CASSYGQGPEAFF. Here the CDR3 DNA reads TGTGCCAGCAGTTACGGACAGGGGCCTGAAGCTTTCTTT. The V and J genes are TRBV6-2 or TRBV6-3 and TRBJ1-1; TRBD1 aligns across 9 bases. V was pared by 2 bases and J by 6 bases, with 1 base of the junction left unmatched. Germline V lookup: CDR1 MNHEY, CDR2 SVGEGT. CDR3 size: 13 residues.

This clonotype has a handful of counts. The chain has TRBV7-2 and TRBJ2-3, with 9 bases matching TRBD2. The CDR3 has 14 residues. The V and J ends lost 5 bases and 7 bases, in that order; junction bases with no gene match: 7. CDR1 is SGHTA and CDR2 is FQGNSA in the germline V gene. This CDR3 is CASSPPSGVYTQYF. CDR3 DNA sequence: TGTGCCAGCAGCCCTCCTAGCGGGGTATATACGCAGTATTTT.